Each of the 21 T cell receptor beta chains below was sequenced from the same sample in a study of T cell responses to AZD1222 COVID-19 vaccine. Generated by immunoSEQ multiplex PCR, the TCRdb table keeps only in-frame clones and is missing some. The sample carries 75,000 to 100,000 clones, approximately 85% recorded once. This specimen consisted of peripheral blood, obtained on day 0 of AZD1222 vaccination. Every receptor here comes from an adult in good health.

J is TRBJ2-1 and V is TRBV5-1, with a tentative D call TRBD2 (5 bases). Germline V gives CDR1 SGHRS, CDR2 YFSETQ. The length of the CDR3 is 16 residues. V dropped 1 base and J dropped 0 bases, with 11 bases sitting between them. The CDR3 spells CASSLWGESSYNEQFF. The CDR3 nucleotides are TGCGCCAGCAGCTTGTGGGGAGAAAGCTCCTACAATGAGCAGTTCTTC.

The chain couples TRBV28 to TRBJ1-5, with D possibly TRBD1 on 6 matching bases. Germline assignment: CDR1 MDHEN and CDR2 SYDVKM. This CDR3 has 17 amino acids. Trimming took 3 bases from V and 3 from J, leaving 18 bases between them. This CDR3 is CASSFGLPWDNNQPQHF. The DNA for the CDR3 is TGTGCCAGCAGTTTTGGACTCCCTTGGGACAACAATCAGCCCCAGCATTTT.

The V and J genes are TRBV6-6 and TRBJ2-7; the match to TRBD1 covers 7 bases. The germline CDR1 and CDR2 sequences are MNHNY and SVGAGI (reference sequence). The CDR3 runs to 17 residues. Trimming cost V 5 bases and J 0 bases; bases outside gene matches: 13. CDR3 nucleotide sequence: TGTGCCAGCAGTCACGAATTGGACAGGACGAGCTCCTACGAGCAGTACTTC. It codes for CASSHELDRTSSYEQYF.

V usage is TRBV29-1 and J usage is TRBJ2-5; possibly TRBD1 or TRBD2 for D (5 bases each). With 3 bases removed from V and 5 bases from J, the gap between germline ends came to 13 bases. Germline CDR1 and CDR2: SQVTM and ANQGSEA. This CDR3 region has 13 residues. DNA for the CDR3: TGCAGCGTTGACCAGGGCGGGCGGGAGACCCAGTACTTC. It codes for CSVDQGGRETQYF.

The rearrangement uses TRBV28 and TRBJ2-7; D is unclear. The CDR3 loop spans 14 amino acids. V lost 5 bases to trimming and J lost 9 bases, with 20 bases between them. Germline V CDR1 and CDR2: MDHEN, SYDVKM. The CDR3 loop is CASSTHNGPRGQYF. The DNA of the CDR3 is TGTGCCAGCAGTACACACAACGGACCTCGTGGGCAGTACTTC.

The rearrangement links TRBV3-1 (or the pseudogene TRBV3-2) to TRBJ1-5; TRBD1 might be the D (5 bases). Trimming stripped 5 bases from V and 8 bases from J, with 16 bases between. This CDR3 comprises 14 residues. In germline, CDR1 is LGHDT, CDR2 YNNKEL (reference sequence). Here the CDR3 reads CASSKSQGVKPQHF. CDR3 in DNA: TGTGCCAGCAGCAAATCTCAGGGAGTTAAGCCCCAGCATTTT.

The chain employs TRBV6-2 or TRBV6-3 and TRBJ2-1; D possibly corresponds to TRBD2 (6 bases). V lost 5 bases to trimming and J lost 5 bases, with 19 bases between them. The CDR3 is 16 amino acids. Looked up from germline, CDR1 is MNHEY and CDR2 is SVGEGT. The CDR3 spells CASSTPGAPHHNEQFF. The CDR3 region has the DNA TGTGCCAGCAGTACCCCGGGAGCCCCCCATCACAATGAGCAGTTCTTC.

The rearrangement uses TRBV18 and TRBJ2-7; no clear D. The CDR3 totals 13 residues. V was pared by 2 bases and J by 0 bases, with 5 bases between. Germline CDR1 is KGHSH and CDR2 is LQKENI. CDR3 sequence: CASSPGNSYEQYF. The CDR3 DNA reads TGTGCCAGCTCACCAGGCAACTCCTACGAGCAGTACTTC. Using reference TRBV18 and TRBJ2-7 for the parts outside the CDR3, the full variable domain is NAGVMQNPRHLVRRRGQEARLRCSPMKGHSHVYWYRQLPEEGLKFMVYLQKENIIDESGMPKERFSAEFPKEGPSILRIQQVVRGDSAAYFCASSPGNSYEQYFGPGTRLTVT.

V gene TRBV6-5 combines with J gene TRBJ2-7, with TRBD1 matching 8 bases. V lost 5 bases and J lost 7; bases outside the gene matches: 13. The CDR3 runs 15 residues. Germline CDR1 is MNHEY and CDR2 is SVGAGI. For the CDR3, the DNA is TGTGCCAGCAGTCCACACCCGACAGGGGTAGAAGAGCAGTACTTC. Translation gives CASSPHPTGVEEQYF.

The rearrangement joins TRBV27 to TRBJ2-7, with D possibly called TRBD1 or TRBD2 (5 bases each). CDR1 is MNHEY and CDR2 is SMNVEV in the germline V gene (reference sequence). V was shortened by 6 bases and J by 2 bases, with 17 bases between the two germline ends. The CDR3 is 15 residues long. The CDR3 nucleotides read TGTGCCAGCAGGACGACATTAGGGGACCCCTACGAGCAGTACTTC. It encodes CASRTTLGDPYEQYF.

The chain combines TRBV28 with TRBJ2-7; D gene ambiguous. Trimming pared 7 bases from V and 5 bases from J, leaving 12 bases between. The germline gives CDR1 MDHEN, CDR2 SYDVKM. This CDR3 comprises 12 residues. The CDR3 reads CASTNHAHEQYF. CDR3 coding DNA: TGTGCCAGCACTAACCACGCCCACGAGCAGTACTTC.

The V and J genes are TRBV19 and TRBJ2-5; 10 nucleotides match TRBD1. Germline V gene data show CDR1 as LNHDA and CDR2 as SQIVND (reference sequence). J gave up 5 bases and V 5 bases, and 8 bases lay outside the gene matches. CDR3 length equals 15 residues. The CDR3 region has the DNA TGTGCCAGTAGTCCCCGGGACAGGGGTGGGGAGACCCAGTACTTC. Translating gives CASSPRDRGGETQYF. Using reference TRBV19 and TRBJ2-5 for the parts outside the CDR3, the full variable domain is DGGITQSPKYLFRKEGQNVTLSCEQNLNHDAMYWYRQDPGQGLRLIYYSQIVNDFQKGDIAEGYSVSREKKESFPLTVTSAQKNPTAFYLCASSPRDRGGETQYFGPGTRLLVL.

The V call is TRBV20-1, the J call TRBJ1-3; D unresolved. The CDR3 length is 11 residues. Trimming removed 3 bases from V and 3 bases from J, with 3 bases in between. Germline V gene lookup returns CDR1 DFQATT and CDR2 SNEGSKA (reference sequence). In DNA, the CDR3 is TGCAGTGCTAGGTTTGGAAACACCATATATTTT. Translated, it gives CSARFGNTIYF.

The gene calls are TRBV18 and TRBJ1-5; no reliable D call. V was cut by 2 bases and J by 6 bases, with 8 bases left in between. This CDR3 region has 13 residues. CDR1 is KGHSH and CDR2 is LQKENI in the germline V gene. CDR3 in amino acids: CASSPNRGQPQHF. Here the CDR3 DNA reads TGTGCCAGCTCACCAAACCGGGGTCAGCCCCAGCATTTT.

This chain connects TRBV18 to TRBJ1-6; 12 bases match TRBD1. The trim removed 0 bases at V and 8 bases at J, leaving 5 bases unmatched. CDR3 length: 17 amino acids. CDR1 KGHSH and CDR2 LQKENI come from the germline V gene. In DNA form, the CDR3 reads TGTGCCAGCTCACCACCGGGGACAGGGGGCTCGTATTCACCCCTCCACTTT. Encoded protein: CASSPPGTGGSYSPLHF.

CDR3 sequence (DNA): TGTGCCAGCCCTTACACCGGGGAGCTGTTTTTT. It translates to CASPYTGELFF. V is TRBV9 and J is TRBJ2-2; D remains ambiguous. This CDR3 spans 11 amino acids. The ends were cut back, 7 bases at V and 3 bases at J, with 4 bases in the middle. Germline-derived CDR1 and CDR2 are SGDLS and YYNGEE.

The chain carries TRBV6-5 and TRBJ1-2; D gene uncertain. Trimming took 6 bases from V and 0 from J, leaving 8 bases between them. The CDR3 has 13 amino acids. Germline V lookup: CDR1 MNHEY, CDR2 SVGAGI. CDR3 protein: CASSRNSNYGYTF. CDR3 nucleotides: TGTGCCAGCAGCCGGAATTCTAACTATGGCTACACCTTC.

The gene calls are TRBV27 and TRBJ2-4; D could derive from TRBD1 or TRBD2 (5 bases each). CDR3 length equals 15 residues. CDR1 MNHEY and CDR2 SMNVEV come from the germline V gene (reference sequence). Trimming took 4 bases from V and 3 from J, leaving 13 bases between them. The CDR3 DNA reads TGTGCCAGCAGTTCATCCGAGGGGATCAAAAACATTCAGTACTTC. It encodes CASSSSEGIKNIQYF.

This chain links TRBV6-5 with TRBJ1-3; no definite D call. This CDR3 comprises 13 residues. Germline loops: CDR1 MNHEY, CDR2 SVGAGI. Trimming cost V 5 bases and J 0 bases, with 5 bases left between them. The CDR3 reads CASSPNSGNTIYF. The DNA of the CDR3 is TGTGCCAGCAGTCCCAACTCTGGAAACACCATATATTTT.

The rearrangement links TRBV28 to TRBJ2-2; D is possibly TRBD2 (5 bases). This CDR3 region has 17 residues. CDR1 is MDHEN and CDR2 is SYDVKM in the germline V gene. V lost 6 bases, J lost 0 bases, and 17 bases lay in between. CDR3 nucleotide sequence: TGTGCCAGCAGCGTGTCGGGGTGGCAGCCGAACACCGGGGAGCTGTTTTTT. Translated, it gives CASSVSGWQPNTGELFF.

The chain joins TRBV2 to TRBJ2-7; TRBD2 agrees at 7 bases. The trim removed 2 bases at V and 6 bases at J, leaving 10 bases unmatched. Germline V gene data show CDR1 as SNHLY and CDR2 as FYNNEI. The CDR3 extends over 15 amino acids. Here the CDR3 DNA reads TGTGCCAGCAGTGAAACGGCGGGAGAGGCGGGCGAGCAGTACTTC. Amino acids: CASSETAGEAGEQYF.